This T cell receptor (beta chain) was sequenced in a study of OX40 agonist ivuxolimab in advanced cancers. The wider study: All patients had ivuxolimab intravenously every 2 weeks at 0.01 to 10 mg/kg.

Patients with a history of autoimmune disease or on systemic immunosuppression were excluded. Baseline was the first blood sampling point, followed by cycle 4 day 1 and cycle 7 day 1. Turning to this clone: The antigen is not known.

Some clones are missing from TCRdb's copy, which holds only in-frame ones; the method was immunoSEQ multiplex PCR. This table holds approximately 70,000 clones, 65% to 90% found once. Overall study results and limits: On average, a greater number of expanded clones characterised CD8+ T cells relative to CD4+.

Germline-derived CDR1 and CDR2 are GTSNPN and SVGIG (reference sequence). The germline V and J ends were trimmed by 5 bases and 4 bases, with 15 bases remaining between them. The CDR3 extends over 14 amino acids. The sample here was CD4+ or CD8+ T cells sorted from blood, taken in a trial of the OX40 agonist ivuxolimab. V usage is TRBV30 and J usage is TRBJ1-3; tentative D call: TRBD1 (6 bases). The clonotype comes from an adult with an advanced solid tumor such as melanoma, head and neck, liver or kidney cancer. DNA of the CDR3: TGTGCCTGGGCAGGGACAAACTTGGGAAACACCATATATTTT. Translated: CAWAGTNLGNTIYF.